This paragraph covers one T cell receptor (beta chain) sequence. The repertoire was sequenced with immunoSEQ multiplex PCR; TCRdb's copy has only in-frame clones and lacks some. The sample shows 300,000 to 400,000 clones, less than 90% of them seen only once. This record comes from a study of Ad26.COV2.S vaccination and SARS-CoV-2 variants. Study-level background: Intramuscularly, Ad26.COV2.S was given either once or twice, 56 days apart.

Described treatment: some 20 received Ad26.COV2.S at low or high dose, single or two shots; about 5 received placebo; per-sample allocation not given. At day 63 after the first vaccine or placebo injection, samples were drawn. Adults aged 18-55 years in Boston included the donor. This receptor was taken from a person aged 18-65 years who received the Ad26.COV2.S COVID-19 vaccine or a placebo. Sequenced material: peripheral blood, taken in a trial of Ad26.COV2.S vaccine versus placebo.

The DNA of the CDR3 is TGTGCCAGCAGTGATTCAGGAGGGTATGGCTACACCTTC. Amino acids: CASSDSGGYGYTF. This chain links TRBV6-1 with TRBJ1-2; D gene ambiguous. Germline V gene lookup returns CDR1 MNHNS and CDR2 SASEGT. The CDR3 sequence is 13 residues long. Between the trimmed V and J ends, which lost 3 bases and 5 bases, there was a span of 10 bases.